One T cell receptor beta chain is described in this entry. The antigen remains undetermined. The data originate from a study of T cells in Graves' hyperthyroidism and ophthalmopathy. As for the study in general: Peripheral blood draws took place at initial diagnosis, ahead of any treatment.

No ophthalmopathy progression within 18 months constituted stable Graves' hyperthyroidism. Germline assignment: CDR1 SGHVT and CDR2 SQSDAQ. Trimming took 8 bases from V and 0 from J, leaving 11 bases between them. CDR3 length: 14 residues. The study's findings and limits: Blood also carried most thyroid clonotypes expanded above 0.001.

Amplified TCR beta CDR3 regions derived from RNA transcripts. HTBI primers drove first-round RT-PCR of the TCR CDR3. MiXCR, applied by TCRdb to the multiplex PCR reads, yields one record per CDR3 protein. The sample has approximately 400,000 distinct CDR3 sequences; 15% are singletons. V is TRBV7-4 and J is TRBJ1-3; the D is unclear. The origin of this receptor is a woman aged 30 to 39 with Graves' hyperthyroidism. The material sequenced was blood. The CDR3 DNA sequence: TGTGCCAGCCCATCGGCGCGCTCTGGAAACACCATATATTTT. Protein: CASPSARSGNTIYF.